These 28 T cell receptor beta chains share one sample of origin, sequenced in a study of beta chain features in type 1 diabetes. The entirety of the isolated RNA underwent reverse transcription, so expressed TCRB transcripts were sequenced. This table comes from immunoSEQ multiplex PCR, and its TCRdb copy is limited to in-frame clones, with some not included. The table has about 620,000 clones, roughly 16% seen once. The sequenced sample was naive CD4+ T cells from blood. The receptor source for this set is a man aged 18 to 30 in good health.

This clone was detected only a few times. CDR3 region: CASSPTAPGTVQPLHF. The DNA for the CDR3 is TGTGCCAGCAGCCCCACGGCCCCCGGGACAGTCCAACCCCTCCACTTT. The rearrangement uses TRBV7-2 and TRBJ1-6; 7 bases fit TRBD1. V dropped 5 bases and J dropped 12; count of bases not matched to a gene: 16. CDR1 SGHTA and CDR2 FQGNSA come from the germline V gene. This CDR3 contains 16 residues.

The gene calls are TRBV7-6 and TRBJ2-3, with TRBD2 identical over 10 bases. J lost 2 bases, V lost 2 bases, and 4 bases had no gene match. This CDR3 has 16 residues. The V gene's germline CDR1 is SGHVS and CDR2 FNYEAQ. DNA of the CDR3: TGTGCCAGCAGCTTAATGACTAGCGGGTTCACAGATACGCAGTATTTT. Its translation is CASSLMTSGFTDTQYF.

This rearrangement joins TRBV18 to TRBJ1-5; 7 bases are a match to TRBD1. Germline lookup yields CDR1 KGHSH and CDR2 LQKENI. V dropped 1 base and J dropped 6; count of bases not matched to a gene: 9. The CDR3 is made up of 16 amino acids. The chain's CDR3 is CASSPQGQQISQPQHF. The DNA of the CDR3 is TGTGCCAGCTCACCACAGGGACAGCAGATTTCTCAGCCCCAGCATTTT.

This chain joins TRBV9 and TRBJ1-5, with no clear D. This CDR3 has 13 amino acids. Germline V gene data show CDR1 as SGDLS and CDR2 as YYNGEE. V lost 2 bases, J lost 6 bases, and 9 bases lay in between. CDR3 residues: CASSVAGSQPQHF. CDR3 bases: TGTGCCAGCAGCGTGGCGGGGTCTCAGCCCCAGCATTTT.

This clone was seen a few times. The chain uses TRBV13 and TRBJ2-7; 8 nucleotides align to TRBD2. The CDR3 runs to 18 residues. Germline CDR1 is PRHDT and CDR2 is FYEKMQ (reference sequence). V shed 2 bases, J shed 4 bases, and the junction held 16 bases outside the gene matches. CDR3 in amino acids: CASSLRPALSGSQYEQYF. The DNA for the CDR3 is TGTGCCAGCAGCTTAAGGCCTGCACTAAGCGGGAGTCAGTACGAGCAGTACTTC.

This clone has only a few counts. The chain joins TRBV5-1 to TRBJ2-5; 9 bases map to TRBD1. After removal of 4 bases from V and 5 bases from J, the junction contained 6 bases not matched to a gene. The germline V gene has CDR1 SGHRS and CDR2 YFSETQ. This CDR3 has 14 amino acids. CDR3 in DNA: TGCGCCAGCAGCGAACAGGGGGCAGGGGAGACCCAGTACTTC. It encodes CASSEQGAGETQYF.

This clone was seen a few times. This chain joins TRBV9 and TRBJ2-7; no firm D call. This CDR3 is 15 amino acids long. Per germline, CDR1 SGDLS and CDR2 YYNGEE. The V end lost 0 bases, the J end lost 0 bases, and 10 bases lay between the germline ends. CDR3 in DNA: TGTGCCAGCAGCGTAGCCAGCACACTCTCCTACGAGCAGTACTTC. It yields the protein CASSVASTLSYEQYF.

The CDR3 region has the DNA TGCGCCAGCAGCTATGGCCAAGAGACCCAGTACTTC. Translated: CASSYGQETQYF. The genes are TRBV5-1 and TRBJ2-5, with D unclear. This CDR3 region has 12 residues. Trimming pared 3 bases from V and 1 base from J, leaving 4 bases between. Germline CDR1 SGHRS, CDR2 YFSETQ.

This clone was counted only a few times. V usage is TRBV4-3 and J usage is TRBJ2-3; D possibly corresponds to TRBD1 (6 bases). The CDR3 length is 16 residues. V was clipped by 1 base and J by 0 bases, with 11 bases between them. From germline, CDR1 is LGHNA and CDR2 YSLEER. CDR3 region: CASSQGWGRSTDTQYF. DNA for the CDR3: TGCGCCAGCAGCCAAGGGTGGGGGCGAAGCACAGATACGCAGTATTTT.

The chain has TRBV18 and TRBJ2-2; TRBD1 might be the D (6 bases). Germline assignment: CDR1 KGHSH and CDR2 LQKENI. The V gene lost 9 bases and the J gene lost 0 bases, with 17 bases spanning the gap. The CDR3 totals 16 residues. The CDR3 reads CASQGQYIPNTGELFF. Written as DNA, the CDR3 is TGTGCCAGTCAGGGGCAGTACATACCGAACACCGGGGAGCTGTTTTTT.

There are a few counts of this clone. The genes are TRBV5-8 and TRBJ2-1, with 11 nucleotides matching TRBD2. Germline trimming cut 7 bases from V and 4 bases from J; bases unmatched to any gene: 7. Germline values: CDR1 SGHTS, CDR2 YDEGEE. The CDR3 has 15 amino acids. This CDR3 is CASRTTSGIYNEQFF. CDR3 sequence (DNA): TGTGCCAGCCGAACGACTAGCGGGATTTACAATGAGCAGTTCTTC. The whole variable domain, remainder taken from reference TRBV5-8 and TRBJ2-1, is EAGVTQSPTHLIKTRGQQATLRCSPISGHTSVYWYQQALGLGLQFLLWYDEGEERNRGNFPPRFSGRQFPNYSSELNVNALELEDSALYLCASRTTSGIYNEQFFGPGTRLTVL.

The V call is TRBV29-1, the J call TRBJ1-4; 7 bases match TRBD1. This CDR3 contains 12 residues. The V gene end was trimmed by 7 bases and the J gene end by 7 bases; junction bases not matched to a gene: 6. CDR1 and CDR2 from the germline V gene are SQVTM and ANQGSEA. DNA of the CDR3: TGCAGCGGGGACAGTTGGTGTGAAAAACTGTTTTTT. As protein: CSGDSWCEKLFF.

In this sample, this clone turned up a few times. The chain joins TRBV11-3 to TRBJ1-1, with TRBD1 as a possible D gene (5 bases). V lost 5 bases and J 4 bases, leaving 8 bases between the germline ends. CDR1 and CDR2 from the germline V gene are SGHNT and YENEEA. The CDR3 runs to 12 residues. The CDR3 nucleotides are TGTGCCAGCAGCCGAGACAGCACTGAAGCTTTCTTT. This translates into CASSRDSTEAFF. Using reference TRBV11-3 and TRBJ1-1 for the parts outside the CDR3, the full variable domain is EAGVVQSPRYKIIEKKQPVAFWCNPISGHNTLYWYLQNLGQGPELLIRYENEEAVDDSQLPKDRFSAERLKGVDSTLKIQPAELGDSAVYLCASSRDSTEAFFGQGTRLTVV.

The genes are TRBV29-1 and TRBJ1-5; D ambiguous. V lost 5 bases and J 7 bases, leaving 15 bases between the germline ends. The CDR3 covers 13 residues. Per the germline V gene, CDR1 is SQVTM and CDR2 is ANQGSEA. The CDR3 coding sequence is TGCAGCGTTTCGGCCGGGTCTGGGCAGCCCCAGCATTTT. Translation: CSVSAGSGQPQHF.

This CDR3 is CASSITPRQGGRETQYF. The CDR3 DNA sequence: TGTGCCAGCAGTATAACCCCTCGGCAGGGGGGCCGTGAGACCCAGTACTTC. The J gene is TRBJ2-5, the V gene TRBV2, with a weak D call TRBD1 (7 bases). Germline V gene lookup returns CDR1 SNHLY and CDR2 FYNNEI. Trimming took off 5 bases at V and 5 bases at J, with 24 bases between the two ends. The CDR3 loop spans 17 amino acids.

The rearrangement joins TRBV27 to TRBJ1-1; D is uncertain. V was cut by 3 bases and J by 4 bases, with 12 bases left in between. Germline V lookup: CDR1 MNHEY, CDR2 SMNVEV (reference sequence). This CDR3 comprises 14 residues. The CDR3 loop reads CASSFALAGTEAFF. CDR3 nucleotide sequence: TGTGCCAGCAGTTTCGCCTTGGCAGGCACTGAAGCTTTCTTT.

J is TRBJ1-5 and V is TRBV15; D gene uncertain. V was clipped by 2 bases and J by 5 bases, with 10 bases between them. In germline, CDR1 is LNHNV, CDR2 YYDKDF (reference sequence). The CDR3 is 14 residues long. CDR3 DNA: TGTGCCACCAGCAGATCGGTCAGCGATCAGCCCCAGCATTTT. It translates to CATSRSVSDQPQHF.

This chain joins TRBV18 and TRBJ2-1, with 8 positions matching TRBD1. The germline CDR1 and CDR2 sequences are KGHSH and LQKENI. The ends lost 8 bases at V and 5 bases at J; junction bases unmatched: 5. This CDR3 spans 13 amino acids. This CDR3 reads CASPRTGNNEQFF. The CDR3 nucleotides read TGTGCCAGCCCCAGGACAGGGAACAATGAGCAGTTCTTC.

This clone was detected a few times. The chain recombines TRBV6-6 with TRBJ1-2; 8 bases fit TRBD1. J gave up 13 bases and V 10 bases, and 11 bases lay outside the gene matches. CDR1 and CDR2 from the germline V gene are MNHNY and SVGAGI (reference sequence). This CDR3 has 11 residues. CDR3 residues: CAIGQGMKATF. The DNA of the CDR3 is TGTGCCATCGGACAGGGAATGAAGGCCACCTTC.

Turning to this clone: Other DNA sequences in this sample translate to the same CDR3. The chain is built from TRBV28 and TRBJ1-2; D is ambiguous. V was pared by 2 bases and J by 5 bases, with 6 bases between. CDR1 MDHEN and CDR2 SYDVKM come from the germline V gene. This CDR3 is built from 12 residues. The chain's CDR3 is CASSLKGYGYTF. CDR3 bases: TGTGCCAGCAGTTTAAAGGGATATGGCTACACCTTC.

In its sample, this clone was seen a few times. J is TRBJ2-7 and V is TRBV4-3; D is possibly TRBD1 (5 bases). Deletions cut 0 bases from V and 5 bases from J, with 5 bases between. This CDR3 has 12 residues. CDR1 and CDR2 (germline): LGHNA, YSLEER. CDR3 sequence: CASSQDRDEQYF. DNA for the CDR3: TGCGCCAGCAGCCAAGACAGGGACGAGCAGTACTTC.

This clone has more than one count but fewer than ten. Other DNA sequences from this sample encode an identical CDR3 as well. The chain couples TRBV5-1 to TRBJ2-7; no clear D. This CDR3 contains 12 residues. Germline-derived CDR1 and CDR2 are SGHRS and YFSETQ. V was shortened by 1 base and J by 2 bases, with 4 bases between the two germline ends. In DNA form, the CDR3 reads TGCGCCAGCAGCTTGAGCACCTACGAGCAGTACTTC. This codes for CASSLSTYEQYF.

This clone occurred a few times. The chain carries TRBV5-4 and TRBJ2-3; a possible D gene is TRBD1 (6 bases). Trimming pared 4 bases from V and 6 bases from J, leaving 12 bases between. Germline-derived CDR1 and CDR2 are SGHNT and YYREEE (reference sequence). The CDR3 consists of 13 residues. This CDR3 reads CASSSTGLDTQYF. In DNA form, the CDR3 reads TGTGCCAGCAGCAGCACAGGGTTGGATACGCAGTATTTT.

The rearrangement uses TRBV19 and TRBJ2-4; 11 positions agree with TRBD2. V shed 3 bases, J shed 10 bases, and the junction held 8 bases outside the gene matches. Germline loops: CDR1 LNHDA, CDR2 SQIVND (reference sequence). There are 15 residues in the CDR3. CDR3 sequence reads: CASSIQASGRTIQYF. DNA for the CDR3: TGTGCCAGTAGTATCCAGGCTAGCGGGAGGACAATTCAGTACTTC.

Note on this clone: The sample carries other DNA sequences with the same CDR3. CDR3 nucleotides: TGTGCCAGCAGCTTGGTGGGGCAGCGGAGCACAGATACGCAGTATTTT. It specifies CASSLVGQRSTDTQYF. This sequence joins TRBV7-2 and TRBJ2-3, with D possibly being TRBD1 or TRBD2 (5 bases each). The ends were cut back, 3 bases at V and 0 bases at J, with 13 bases in the middle. CDR1 and CDR2 (germline): SGHTA, FQGNSA. CDR3 size: 16 residues.

This rearrangement joins TRBV7-3 to TRBJ2-2; D ambiguous. The V end was cut by 5 bases, the J end by 4 bases, with 14 bases between. The CDR3 extends over 15 amino acids. Per germline, CDR1 SGHTA and CDR2 FQGTGA. CDR3 sequence reads: CASSQEAVVTGELFF. CDR3 in DNA: TGTGCCAGCAGCCAAGAAGCTGTGGTCACCGGGGAGCTGTTTTTT.

This clone was observed a handful of times. The genes are TRBV2 and TRBJ2-3, with D hard to call. Germline V gene sequence: CDR1 SNHLY, CDR2 FYNNEI. The V gene lost 1 base and the J gene lost 3 bases, with 5 bases spanning the gap. The CDR3 covers 13 residues. CDR3 DNA sequence: TGTGCCAGCAGTGAAGAGGTTACAGATACGCAGTATTTT. Translated: CASSEEVTDTQYF.

This clone was picked up a small number of times. The V gene is TRBV2, the J gene TRBJ1-1, with TRBD1 as a possible D gene (5 bases). This CDR3 region has 12 residues. V was trimmed by 5 bases and J by 3 bases, leaving 7 bases between them. Germline values: CDR1 SNHLY, CDR2 FYNNEI. CDR3: CASSTGDTEAFF. The DNA for the CDR3 is TGTGCCAGCAGTACGGGGGACACTGAAGCTTTCTTT.